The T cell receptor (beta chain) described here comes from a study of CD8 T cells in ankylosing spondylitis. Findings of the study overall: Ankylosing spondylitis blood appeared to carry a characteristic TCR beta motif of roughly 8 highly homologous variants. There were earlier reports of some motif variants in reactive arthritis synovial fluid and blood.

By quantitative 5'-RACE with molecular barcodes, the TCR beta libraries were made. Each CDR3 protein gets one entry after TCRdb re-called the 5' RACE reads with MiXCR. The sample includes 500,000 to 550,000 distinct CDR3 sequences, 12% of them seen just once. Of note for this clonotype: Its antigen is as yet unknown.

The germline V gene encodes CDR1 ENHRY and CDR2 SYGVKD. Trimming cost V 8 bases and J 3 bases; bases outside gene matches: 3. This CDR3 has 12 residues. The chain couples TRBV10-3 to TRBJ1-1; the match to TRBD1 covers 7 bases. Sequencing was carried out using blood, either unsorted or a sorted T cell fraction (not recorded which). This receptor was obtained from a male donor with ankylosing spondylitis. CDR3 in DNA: TGTGCCATCTTTGGGACAGACACTGAAGCTTTCTTT. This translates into CAIFGTDTEAFF.